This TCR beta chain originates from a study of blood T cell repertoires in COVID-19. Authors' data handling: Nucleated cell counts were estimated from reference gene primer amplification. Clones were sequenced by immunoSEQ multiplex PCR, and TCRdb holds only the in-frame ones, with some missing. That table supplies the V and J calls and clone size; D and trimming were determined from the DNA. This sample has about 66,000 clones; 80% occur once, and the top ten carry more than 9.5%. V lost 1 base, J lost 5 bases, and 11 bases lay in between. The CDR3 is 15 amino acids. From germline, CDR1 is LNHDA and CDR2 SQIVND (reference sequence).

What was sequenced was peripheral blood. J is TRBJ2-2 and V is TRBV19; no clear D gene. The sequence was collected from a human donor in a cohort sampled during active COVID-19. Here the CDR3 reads CASSIGSPRTGELFF. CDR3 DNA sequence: TGTGCCAGTAGTATAGGTTCGCCCAGGACCGGGGAGCTGTTTTTT.